This TCR beta chain comes out of a study of cytomegalovirus exposure and HLA in healthy donors. General study points: A few chains linked to CMV were shown in vitro to be specific for CMV antigens.

The CDR3 has 13 residues. Losses at the gene ends were 4 bases for V and 4 bases for J; bases not matched to a gene: 1. CDR1 and CDR2 (germline): SGHTA, FQGNSA. On this clone: Its target is not known.

PCR primers comprised 60 Vbeta and 13 Jbeta primers. Using immunoSEQ multiplex PCR, the repertoire was profiled, and TCRdb retains in-frame clones only, with some absent. The table has about 140,000 clones, approximately 80% seen once; the top ten hold 2% to 2.5%. The chain has TRBV7-2 and TRBJ1-5; TRBD1 aligns across 7 bases. The sample comprised PBMCs. The source of this sequence is a young woman in good health and CMV-seropositive. The CDR3 DNA follows: TGTGCCAGCAGCTCGGACAGGAATCAGCCCCAGCATTTT. The encoded protein is CASSSDRNQPQHF.